This note documents a single T cell receptor beta chain sequence. These data come from a study of CD8 T cells in ankylosing spondylitis. The CDR3 is 14 residues long. The germline V and J ends were trimmed by 3 bases and 6 bases, with 15 bases remaining between them. Germline lookup yields CDR1 KGHSH and CDR2 LQKENI. TCRdb ran MiXCR on the 5' RACE reads and lists one entry per CDR3 protein. The sample holds 120,000 to 150,000 distinct CDR3 sequences; 7.5% to 9.5% are singletons and the top ten take less than 7.5%. Sequenced material: synovial fluid, either unsorted or a sorted T cell fraction (not recorded which). The chain employs TRBV18 and TRBJ2-7, with D possibly matching TRBD2 (6 bases). The receptor was derived from a male donor with ankylosing spondylitis. The CDR3 nucleotides are TGTGCCAGCTCACCCGCATCTCCGGGGGTCGAGCAGTACTTC. It yields the protein CASSPASPGVEQYF.